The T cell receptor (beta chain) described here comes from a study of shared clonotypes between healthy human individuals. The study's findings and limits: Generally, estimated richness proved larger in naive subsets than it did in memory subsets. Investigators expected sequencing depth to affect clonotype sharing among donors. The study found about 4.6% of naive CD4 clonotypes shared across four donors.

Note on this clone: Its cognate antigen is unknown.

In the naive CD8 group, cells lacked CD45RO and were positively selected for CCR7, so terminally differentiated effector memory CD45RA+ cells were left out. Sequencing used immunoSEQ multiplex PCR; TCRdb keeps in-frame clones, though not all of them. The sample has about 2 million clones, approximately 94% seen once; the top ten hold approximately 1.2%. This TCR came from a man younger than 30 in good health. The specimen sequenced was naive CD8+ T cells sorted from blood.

In nucleotides, the CDR3 is TGTGCCAGCAGTGAAACGGACTATTCTACAACAGATACGCAGTATTTT. As protein: CASSETDYSTTDTQYF. This sequence joins TRBV6-1 and TRBJ2-3; D possibly corresponds to TRBD2 (6 bases). CDR1 and CDR2 (germline): MNHNS, SASEGT. With 2 bases removed from V and 3 bases from J, the gap between germline ends came to 15 bases. The CDR3 is 16 residues long.